A single sample gave rise to the 17 T cell receptor beta chains below, sequenced in a study of cytomegalovirus exposure and HLA in healthy donors (dated by TCRdb to about 2017). The library was built by means of the immunoSEQ multiplex PCR assay. The table comes from immuneACCESS by way of TCRdb, which keeps in-frame sequences with V and J called. Part of the clones is missing from these tables; in studies checked, under half for an unresolved V gene and the rest for unknown reasons. The sample contains around 350,000 clones, 86% of them found a single time. Together, the top ten hold roughly 0.75% of the sample. Sequences were obtained from PBMCs. These receptors originate from a woman between 18 and 30 years old in good health and CMV-seronegative.

The CDR3 sequence: CASSDRTGLRETQYF. The CDR3 bases are TGTGCCAGCAGCGATCGGACAGGGCTAAGGGAGACCCAGTACTTC. The V gene is TRBV9, the J gene TRBJ2-5, with 8 bases fitting TRBD1. CDR1 SGDLS and CDR2 YYNGEE come from the germline V gene. There are 15 residues in the CDR3. V shed 3 bases, J shed 5 bases, and the junction held 9 bases outside the gene matches. Using reference TRBV9 and TRBJ2-5 for the parts outside the CDR3, the full variable domain is DSGVTQTPKHLITATGQRVTLRCSPRSGDLSVYWYQQSLDQGLQFLIQYYNGEERAKGNILERFSAQQFPDLHSELNLSSLELGDSALYFCASSDRTGLRETQYFGPGTRLLVL.

This chain's CDR3 is CASSEQGTGNFPFSYEQYF. Written as DNA, the CDR3 is TGTGCCAGCAGTGAACAAGGGACAGGGAATTTCCCATTCTCCTACGAGCAGTACTTC. The chain has TRBV6-1 and TRBJ2-7, with 9 bases fitting TRBD1. There are 19 residues in the CDR3. Germline V CDR1 and CDR2: MNHNS, SASEGT. With 2 bases clipped from V and 0 bases from J, the junction kept 14 bases outside the gene matches.

V is TRBV5-6 and J is TRBJ1-1; D ambiguous. CDR3 size: 14 residues. Trimming removed 6 bases from V and 3 bases from J, with 15 bases in between. CDR1 SGHDT and CDR2 YYEEEE come from the germline V gene. The CDR3 region is CASTPGGWDTEAFF. The CDR3 DNA sequence: TGTGCCAGCACCCCGGGAGGTTGGGACACTGAAGCTTTCTTT.

This clone was counted between two and nine times. V and J are TRBV5-1 and TRBJ2-1; TRBD2 agrees at 7 bases. Trimming at V came to 3 bases and at J to 10 bases, leaving 7 bases not matched to a gene. Germline V gene data show CDR1 as SGHRS and CDR2 as YFSETQ. This CDR3 comprises 13 residues. CDR3 DNA sequence: TGCGCCAGCAGCTGGGACCCGCGGGGGGAGCAGTTCTTC. Its protein is CASSWDPRGEQFF.

This clone was counted once. V and J are TRBV30 and TRBJ2-3; perhaps TRBD2 as D (7 bases). CDR1 and CDR2 from the germline V gene are GTSNPN and SVGIG (reference sequence). The V end lost 7 bases, the J end lost 1 base, and 24 bases lay between the germline ends. The CDR3 spans 17 residues. This CDR3 reads CASFRIHGGGRTDTQYF. In DNA, the CDR3 is TGTGCCTCCTTCCGCATACATGGGGGGGGCCGCACAGATACGCAGTATTTT.

The rearrangement links TRBV9 to TRBJ2-7; TRBD1 might be the D (7 bases). Germline V lookup: CDR1 SGDLS, CDR2 YYNGEE. Trimming removed 4 bases at V and 7 bases at J, with 21 bases between. There are 15 residues in the CDR3. In DNA, the CDR3 is TGTGCCAGCAGCCATCAGGGGGGCCCGCCGGGTGAGCAGTACTTC. The encoded protein is CASSHQGGPPGEQYF.

Only a few counts were recorded for this clone. The chain is built from TRBV28 and TRBJ1-1; a possible D gene is TRBD1 (6 bases). Trimming left V 1 base short and J 7 bases short, with 10 bases between. The CDR3 runs 13 residues. Looked up from germline, CDR1 is MDHEN and CDR2 is SYDVKM. The CDR3 coding sequence is TGTGCCAGCAGTTTATACAGGGAAGATGAAGCTTTCTTT. Amino acids: CASSLYREDEAFF.

The genes are TRBV2 and TRBJ1-5; no clear D. The CDR3 covers 14 residues. V was trimmed by 3 bases and J by 1 base, leaving 7 bases between them. The germline CDR1 and CDR2 sequences are SNHLY and FYNNEI. The CDR3 nucleotides are TGTGCCAGCAGTGATTTAAGCAGCAATCAGCCCCAGCATTTT. Translating gives CASSDLSSNQPQHF.

This chain links TRBV2 with TRBJ2-1, with a weak D call TRBD1 (5 bases). V was trimmed by 6 bases and J by 8 bases, leaving 20 bases between them. Germline loops: CDR1 SNHLY, CDR2 FYNNEI. This CDR3 region has 15 residues. For the CDR3, the DNA is TGTGCCAGCAGCCGAACAAGGGGCCAAGGGGATGAGCAGTTCTTC. Its translation: CASSRTRGQGDEQFF.

The CDR3 DNA follows: TGTGCCTGGAGTAGGGGGACAGGCCGCACAGATACGCAGTATTTT. Its translation is CAWSRGTGRTDTQYF. The chain carries TRBV30 and TRBJ2-3; 8 bases align to TRBD1. The CDR3 length is 15 residues. J lost 1 base, V lost 2 bases, and 5 bases had no gene match. Germline CDR1 and CDR2: GTSNPN and SVGIG (reference sequence).

V and J are TRBV4-2 and TRBJ2-3, with 7 bases that match TRBD2. Germline values: CDR1 LGHNA, CDR2 YNFKEQ. Germline trimming cut 0 bases from V and 2 bases from J; bases unmatched to any gene: 5. The CDR3 runs to 16 residues. The CDR3 reads CASSQDRGRVTDTQYF. In nucleotides, the CDR3 is TGTGCCAGCAGCCAAGATCGGGGGAGGGTCACAGATACGCAGTATTTT.

This clone was seen only once. V is TRBV6-5 and J is TRBJ2-1, with 9 bases aligning to TRBD1. The CDR3 length is 14 residues. Germline CDR1 is MNHEY and CDR2 is SVGAGI. V lost 7 bases, J lost 4 bases, and 5 bases stayed unmatched. For the CDR3, the DNA is TGTGCCAGCAAAGACAGGGGGGGGTACAATGAGCAGTTCTTC. Protein: CASKDRGGYNEQFF.

This clone was seen only a few times. The V call is TRBV4-1, the J call TRBJ2-7, with D possibly TRBD2 on 6 matching bases. The CDR3 covers 15 residues. Per the germline V gene, CDR1 is MGHRA and CDR2 is YSYEKL. Deletions cut 1 base from V and 2 bases from J, with 12 bases between. Written as DNA, the CDR3 is TGCGCCAGCAGCCAAGCTGGGGGGTCCCCCTACGAGCAGTACTTC. This sequence encodes CASSQAGGSPYEQYF.

The gene calls are TRBV9 and TRBJ2-3; TRBD2 matches 9 bases. Germline V lookup: CDR1 SGDLS, CDR2 YYNGEE. The CDR3 runs 18 residues. The junction had 11 bases not matched to a gene; V was cut back by 3 bases and J by 0 bases. The CDR3 sequence: CASSAPSGTPSSTDTQYF. The DNA of the CDR3 is TGTGCCAGCAGCGCCCCTAGCGGGACCCCATCCAGCACAGATACGCAGTATTTT.

The gene calls are TRBV28 and TRBJ2-2, with TRBD2 matching 13 bases. There are 17 residues in the CDR3. Germline V gives CDR1 MDHEN, CDR2 SYDVKM. Trimming at V came to 7 bases and at J to 3 bases, leaving 8 bases not matched to a gene. The CDR3 DNA is TGTGCCAGCATCCGGACTAGCGGGGGCGCTTACACCGGGGAGCTGTTTTTT. It yields the protein CASIRTSGGAYTGELFF.

The V and J genes are TRBV4-1 and TRBJ1-2, with D perhaps matching TRBD1 (5 bases). This CDR3 has 14 residues. Trimming pared 3 bases from V and 6 bases from J, leaving 14 bases between. Germline CDR1 and CDR2: MGHRA and YSYEKL. This CDR3 reads CASSHLTGEDGYTF. For the CDR3, the DNA is TGCGCCAGCAGCCATTTAACAGGAGAGGATGGCTACACCTTC.

This rearrangement joins TRBV2 to TRBJ1-2, with no clear D. Germline V gives CDR1 SNHLY, CDR2 FYNNEI. The CDR3 covers 13 residues. V was clipped by 2 bases and J by 8 bases, with 12 bases between them. The CDR3, as DNA: TGTGCCAGCAGTGAAAGCGGCCGCTGGGGCTACACCTTC. Residues: CASSESGRWGYTF. The full variable domain, completed using reference TRBV2 and TRBJ1-2, is EPEVTQTPSHQVTQMGQEVILRCVPISNHLYFYWYRQILGQKVEFLVSFYNNEISEKSEIFDDQFSVERPDGSNFTLKIRSTKLEDSAMYFCASSESGRWGYTFGSGTRLTVV.